A selection of T cell receptor beta chains follows, all from one sample in a study of T cells in Graves' hyperthyroidism and ophthalmopathy. One entry per CDR3 protein, called by TCRdb with MiXCR from the multiplex PCR reads. Here the sample spans hundreds of thousands of distinct CDR3 sequences, around 16% being singletons. Input material: blood. Source of these receptors: a woman in her 30s with Graves' hyperthyroidism. Both conserved end residues are part of each CDR3. D genes are given only for firm matches. The listing skips clone size in some rows; elsewhere it reads once, few, many or a size class.

v_call	j_call	d_call	clone_size	cdr3_aa	cdr3_nt
TRBV20-1	TRBJ2-3	TRBD2	-	CSALLGTSIDTQYF	TGCAGTGCTTTACTCGGGACTAGCATCGATACGCAGTATTTT
TRBV28	TRBJ2-1	TRBD2	few	CASSPVAGGSLHEQFF	TGTGCCAGCAGTCCGGTAGCGGGAGGTAGTCTCCATGAGCAGTTCTTC
TRBV29-1	TRBJ1-2	-	-	CSVDQGGRNGYTF	TGCAGCGTGGATCAAGGGGGTAGGAACGGCTACACCTTC
TRBV6-1	TRBJ2-5	TRBD2	many	CASTPGTSGQYF	TGTGCCAGCACCCCAGGGACTAGCGGCCAGTACTTC
TRBV11-2	TRBJ2-3	-	many	CASSQRGYRELTRRDTQYF	TGTGCCAGCAGCCAGAGAGGGTACAGGGAACTTACTCGGCGGGATACGCAGTATTTT
TRBV3-1	TRBJ2-6	-	few	CASSLSLASGANVLTF	TGTGCCAGCAGCCTCTCCTTGGCCTCTGGGGCCAACGTCCTGACTTTC
TRBV20-1	TRBJ1-1	-	-	CSARVHMNTEAFF	TGCAGTGCTAGAGTACACATGAACACTGAAGCTTTCTTT
TRBV3-1	TRBJ2-2	-	few	CASSQVATGELFF	TGTGCCAGCAGCCAAGTAGCGACCGGGGAGCTGTTTTTT
TRBV28	TRBJ2-5	-	many	CASSSRLDQETQYF	TGTGCCAGCAGCTCCCGACTGGACCAAGAGACCCAGTACTTC
TRBV5-1	TRBJ1-3	-	-	CASSSGAVVGNTIYF	TGCGCCAGCAGCAGCGGGGCGGTTGTTGGAAACACCATATATTTT
TRBV29-1	TRBJ2-3	TRBD1	many	CSISGGQGASDTQYF	TGCAGCATCTCCGGGGGACAGGGGGCTTCAGATACGCAGTATTTT
TRBV6-1	TRBJ2-7	-	many	CASSVTGIYEQYF	TGTGCCAGCAGTGTTACAGGGATTTACGAGCAGTACTTC
TRBV7-2	TRBJ2-1	-	-	CASSFRRSDEQFF	TGTGCCAGCAGCTTCAGGCGTTCGGATGAGCAGTTCTTC
TRBV10-3	TRBJ2-1	TRBD2	-	CAISDPSGAGYNEQFF	TGTGCCATCAGTGACCCCAGCGGGGCTGGTTACAATGAGCAGTTCTTC
TRBV27	TRBJ2-1	TRBD1	many	CASSSGTGVWNEQFF	TGTGCCAGCAGTTCCGGGACAGGGGTTTGGAATGAGCAGTTCTTC
TRBV7-3	TRBJ2-1	TRBD2	many	CASSLNVAGGNEQFF	TGTGCCAGCAGCTTAAATGTAGCGGGAGGCAATGAGCAGTTCTTC
TRBV29-1	TRBJ1-1	-	many	CSVGPTGSNTEAFF	TGCAGCGTTGGACCTACGGGCTCGAACACTGAAGCTTTCTTT
TRBV6-9	TRBJ2-1	TRBD2	few	CASSYSSGRAGEQFF	TGTGCCAGCAGTTATTCTAGCGGGAGGGCGGGTGAGCAGTTCTTC
TRBV28	TRBJ1-5	-	-	CASSLAGGGGPYNQPQHF	TGTGCCAGCAGCCTAGCCGGCGGGGGGGGACCGTACAATCAGCCCCAGCATTTT
TRBV4-2	TRBJ2-7	-	-	CASSQGGASSYEQYF	TGTGCCAGCAGCCAAGGCGGGGCCTCCTCCTACGAGCAGTACTTC
TRBV5-6	TRBJ1-2	-	few	CASSLLLVPNYGYTF	TGTGCCAGCAGCTTGTTGTTGGTACCTAACTATGGCTACACCTTC
TRBV2	TRBJ1-4	-	many	CASRLQGATNEKLFF	TGTGCCAGCAGATTACAGGGTGCAACTAATGAAAAACTGTTTTTT
TRBV2	TRBJ1-4	-	many	CASSEIGAREKLFF	TGTGCCAGCAGTGAAATCGGGGCTCGTGAAAAACTGTTTTTT
TRBV28	TRBJ2-5	TRBD1	many	CASSLSHTGRTGRETQYF	TGTGCCAGCAGTTTATCTCACACCGGCCGGACAGGGAGGGAGACCCAGTACTTC
TRBV11-3	TRBJ2-1	TRBD2	-	CASSEELAVDNEQFF	TGTGCCAGCAGCGAGGAACTAGCGGTCGACAATGAGCAGTTCTTC
TRBV2	TRBJ2-1	-	few	CASKSTENEQFF	TGTGCCAGCAAAAGTACCGAGAATGAGCAGTTCTTC
TRBV5-1	TRBJ2-1	TRBD1	-	CASSPLGAGGATNEQFF	TGCGCCAGCAGCCCATTAGGCGCAGGGGGTGCGACCAATGAGCAGTTCTTC
TRBV6-1	TRBJ2-7	-	many	CASTSGGGTSYEQYF	TGTGCCAGCACCTCGGGTGGTGGTACCTCCTACGAGCAGTACTTC
TRBV9	TRBJ2-7	-	few	CASSVEEKGQEFPGTTQAYEQYF	TGTGCCAGCAGCGTAGAGGAGAAGGGACAGGAATTTCCCGGGACTACCCAAGCCTACGAGCAGTACTTC
TRBV20-1	TRBJ1-6	-	few	CSARGVGLLNSPLHF	TGCAGTGCTAGAGGAGTCGGACTGCTGAATTCACCCCTCCACTTT
TRBV12-3/TRBV12-4	TRBJ2-1	-	many	CASSFQGSGNEQFF	TGTGCCAGCAGTTTCCAGGGGTCGGGAAATGAGCAGTTCTTC
TRBV28	TRBJ1-6	TRBD1	many	CASSLYRGNSPLHF	TGTGCCAGCAGTTTATACAGGGGTAATTCACCCCTCCACTTT
TRBV7-2	TRBJ2-3	-	few	CASSLVGISTDTQYF	TGTGCCAGCAGCTTAGTCGGTATTAGCACAGATACGCAGTATTTT
TRBV9	TRBJ1-3	TRBD1	-	CASSVGGTGLNTIYF	TGTGCCAGCAGCGTAGGGGGGACAGGGCTAAACACCATATATTTT
TRBV2	TRBJ2-2	TRBD2	few	CASSEEWGLAGTGELFF	TGTGCCAGCAGTGAAGAATGGGGACTAGCGGGCACCGGGGAGCTGTTTTTT
TRBV7-2	TRBJ2-7	-	many	CASSLRPTLSYEQYF	TGTGCCAGCAGCTTAAGGCCAACCCTCTCCTACGAGCAGTACTTC
TRBV28	TRBJ2-1	TRBD2	many	CASSLLLAGGSYNEQFF	TGTGCCAGCAGTTTACTATTAGCGGGAGGATCCTACAATGAGCAGTTCTTC
TRBV12-5	TRBJ2-5	-	few	CASGLPGFQETQYF	TGTGCTAGTGGTTTACCCGGGTTCCAAGAGACCCAGTACTTC
TRBV3-2	TRBJ2-3	-	few	CASSPLRLAVDGTDTQYF	TGTGCCAGCAGCCCGTTGAGACTAGCGGTGGATGGCACAGATACGCAGTATTTT
TRBV6-8	TRBJ2-7	-	-	CASSYSFGGSKQYF	TGTGCCAGCAGTTACTCCTTTGGAGGCTCAAAGCAGTACTTC
TRBV5-6	TRBJ2-1	TRBD1	many	CASSWGTGNNEQFF	TGTGCCAGCAGCTGGGGGACAGGAAACAATGAGCAGTTCTTC
TRBV20-1	TRBJ2-1	-	many	CSAALAILSNEQFF	TGCAGTGCAGCGCTAGCGATCCTCTCCAATGAGCAGTTCTTC
TRBV7-9	TRBJ1-3	-	-	CASSLGLSSGNTIYF	TGTGCCAGCAGCTTAGGTCTCAGCTCTGGAAACACCATATATTTT
TRBV5-1	TRBJ2-7	-	many	CASSLGTTGLHAYEQYF	TGCGCCAGCAGCTTGGGTACGACCGGACTTCACGCCTACGAGCAGTACTTC
TRBV7-9	TRBJ1-1	-	few	CASSFPLWTEAFF	TGTGCCAGCAGTTTTCCTTTGTGGACTGAAGCTTTCTTT